This passage covers 21 T cell receptor beta chains from one sample sequenced in a study of T cells after yellow fever vaccination. TCRdb used MiXCR to reprocess the 5' RACE reads, holding one entry per CDR3 protein. Among about 340,000 distinct CDR3 sequences listed, 12% were seen once. Sequenced material: CD4+ T cells sorted from PBMCs, taken 15 days after the yellow fever booster vaccination. The receptors were sampled from a man aged 18 to 29 who received the YFV17D yellow fever vaccine.

This clonotype has more than one count but fewer than ten. An end of the junction does not agree with germline; a read error may underlie this. This rearrangement joins TRBV5-1 to TRBJ1-4; D remains unclear. CDR1 and CDR2 (germline): SGHRS, YFSETQ. This CDR3 is built from 14 residues. The CDR3 nucleotides read TGCGCCAGCAGCTTGGGAGCAGTAAATGATAAACTGTTTTTT. It specifies CASSLGAVNDKLFF.

The chain recombines TRBV7-9 with TRBJ2-7, with 10 bases lining up with TRBD2. V was clipped by 5 bases and J by 5 bases; unmatched bases: 9. The CDR3 has 15 residues. CDR1 is SEHNR and CDR2 is FQNEAQ in the germline V gene (reference sequence). CDR3 coding DNA: TGTGCCAGCAGCAGGAGCGGGGGGGCCGGGAACGAGCAGTACGTC. Residues: CASSRSGGAGNEQYV.

This chain joins TRBV6-5 and TRBJ1-3; no definite D call. The length of the CDR3 is 15 residues. Trimming cost V 0 bases and J 2 bases, with 8 bases left between them. Germline CDR1 and CDR2: MNHEY and SVGAGI. CDR3 nucleotides: TGTGCCAGCAGTTACTCGTGGGTTCCTGGAAACACCATATATTTT. Protein: CASSYSWVPGNTIYF.

The chain employs TRBV2 and TRBJ1-5; 7 bases match TRBD1. In germline, CDR1 is SNHLY, CDR2 FYNNEI. The V and J ends lost 6 bases and 5 bases, in that order; junction bases with no gene match: 4. This CDR3 is 13 amino acids long. The CDR3 sequence: CASSGQVYQPQHF. CDR3 sequence (DNA): TGTGCCAGCAGCGGACAGGTTTATCAGCCCCAGCATTTT.

This clonotype has more than one count but fewer than ten. The rearrangement links TRBV5-5 to TRBJ2-1; 12 bases are shared with TRBD2. Germline V gives CDR1 SGHKS, CDR2 YYEKEE (reference sequence). The CDR3 loop spans 14 amino acids. After removal of 5 bases from V and 8 bases from J, the junction contained 5 bases not matched to a gene. This CDR3 is CASRPSGGVDEQFF. The CDR3 DNA sequence: TGTGCCAGCAGGCCTAGCGGGGGGGTGGATGAGCAGTTCTTC.

This clonotype showed up just once. The chain uses TRBV5-1 and TRBJ2-1; unclear D gene. Germline values: CDR1 SGHRS, CDR2 YFSETQ. V was cut by 2 bases and J by 6 bases, with 6 bases left in between. The CDR3 is 12 amino acids. CDR3 residues: CASSFGTNEQFF. CDR3 nucleotide sequence: TGCGCCAGCAGCTTCGGCACCAATGAGCAGTTCTTC.

This clonotype was seen a handful of times. The chain is built from TRBV5-1 and TRBJ2-7; the D is unclear. The CDR3 covers 14 residues. Germline CDR1 SGHRS, CDR2 YFSETQ. The V gene lost 4 bases and the J gene lost 6 bases, with 17 bases spanning the gap. Here the CDR3 reads CASSLAARIGEQYF. The CDR3 DNA reads as TGCGCCAGCAGCCTTGCGGCCCGGATTGGCGAGCAGTACTTC.

The CDR3 loop reads CASSLSGGARYEQYV. Here the CDR3 DNA reads TGTGCCAGCAGTTTATCTGGGGGGGCGCGTTACGAGCAGTACGTC. V usage is TRBV28 and J usage is TRBJ2-7, with D tentatively TRBD2 (7 bases). V shed 1 base and J shed 4 bases, with 14 bases lying between them. Germline assignment: CDR1 MDHEN and CDR2 SYDVKM. The CDR3 runs 15 residues.

The chain links TRBV9 to TRBJ1-1, with D hard to call. V lost 4 bases to trimming and J lost 0 bases, with 10 bases between them. CDR3 length: 14 amino acids. Germline assignment: CDR1 SGDLS and CDR2 YYNGEE. CDR3 loop: CASSQRSLNTEAFF. CDR3 DNA sequence: TGTGCCAGCAGCCAACGCTCGTTGAACACTGAAGCTTTCTTT.

The chain carries TRBV29-1 and TRBJ1-2; unclear D gene. V was clipped by 1 base and J by 4 bases, with 7 bases between them. Germline V lookup: CDR1 SQVTM, CDR2 ANQGSEA. The CDR3 length is 12 residues. The CDR3 sequence is CSVEVLSYGYTF. CDR3 in DNA: TGCAGCGTTGAAGTATTGTCCTATGGCTACACCTTC.

The chain recombines TRBV20-1 with TRBJ2-5; tentatively, D is TRBD2 (7 bases). Germline CDR1 DFQATT, CDR2 SNEGSKA (reference sequence). This CDR3 has 15 residues. V gave up 1 base and J gave up 1 base, with 13 bases separating them. CDR3 protein: CSARAGRGVQETQYF. The CDR3 DNA sequence: TGCAGTGCTAGAGCGGGGAGGGGGGTCCAAGAGACCCAGTACTTC.

This clonotype was counted between two and nine times. The rearrangement joins TRBV5-1 to TRBJ1-1; tentative D call: TRBD1 (6 bases). The CDR3 is made up of 14 amino acids. The germline V and J ends were trimmed by 1 base and 7 bases, with 14 bases remaining between them. The germline gives CDR1 SGHRS, CDR2 YFSETQ. As DNA, the CDR3 is TGCGCCAGCAGCTTGCGGGGGTCGGACAGTGAAGCTTTCTTT. It translates to CASSLRGSDSEAFF.

This clonotype was seen a few times. The genes are TRBV5-1 and TRBJ1-4; D possibly corresponds to TRBD1 (6 bases). The germline V gene encodes CDR1 SGHRS and CDR2 YFSETQ. The CDR3 consists of 16 residues. Trimming took 0 bases from V and 1 from J, leaving 10 bases between them. This chain's CDR3 is CASSLGPQGTNEKLFF. As DNA, the CDR3 is TGCGCCAGCAGCTTGGGTCCACAGGGAACTAATGAAAAACTGTTTTTT.

The V call is TRBV7-2, the J call TRBJ2-3; 8 nucleotides agree with TRBD1. CDR1 is SGHTA and CDR2 is FQGNSA in the germline V gene. The CDR3 contains 15 residues. J gave up 7 bases and V 2 bases, and 8 bases lay outside the gene matches. The CDR3 sequence is CASSLQGAETNTQYF. The CDR3 region has the DNA TGTGCCAGCAGCTTACAGGGGGCCGAGACCAATACGCAGTATTTT.

This clonotype was picked up a small number of times. This sequence joins TRBV27 and TRBJ2-7; 15 bases are shared with TRBD2. The trim removed 4 bases at V and 3 bases at J, leaving 7 bases unmatched. Germline V gives CDR1 MNHEY, CDR2 SMNVEV (reference sequence). The CDR3 covers 17 residues. CDR3: CASSYSGLAGGRYEQYF. DNA for the CDR3: TGTGCCAGCAGTTACTCGGGACTAGCGGGGGGTCGCTACGAGCAGTACTTC.

This clonotype was seen only a few times. CDR3 nucleotides: TGTGCCAGCAGTCCCCCTCCACAGGGGAACCAGCCCCAGCATTTT. This gives the protein CASSPPPQGNQPQHF. The chain uses TRBV12-3 or TRBV12-4 and TRBJ1-5; 7 positions agree with TRBD1. The CDR3 has 15 amino acids. V was pared by 5 bases and J by 7 bases, with 11 bases of the junction left unmatched.

The V and J genes are TRBV28 and TRBJ1-1; 10 positions agree with TRBD1. The germline V gene has CDR1 MDHEN and CDR2 SYDVKM. Germline trimming cut 4 bases from V and 6 bases from J; bases unmatched to any gene: 14. The CDR3 extends over 17 amino acids. The CDR3 DNA reads TGTGCCAGCAGTTCCCCTCATGGGACAGGGGAGTCCCCTGAAGCTTTCTTT. Encoded protein: CASSSPHGTGESPEAFF.

This clonotype was picked up a small number of times. This CDR3 is CASSWDSRLAKNIQYF. CDR3 sequence (DNA): TGTGCCAGCAGTTGGGACAGCCGCTTAGCCAAAAACATTCAGTACTTC. The chain carries TRBV6-6 and TRBJ2-4; 7 nucleotides line up with TRBD1. V lost 4 bases to trimming and J lost 0 bases; unmatched junction nucleotides: 6. Germline values: CDR1 MNHNY, CDR2 SVGAGI (reference sequence). The length of the CDR3 is 16 residues.

A few counts support this clonotype. The CDR3 DNA sequence: TGCGCCAGCAGCCCCGGGGACAGGGGAGTCACAGATACGCAGTATTTT. This gives the protein CASSPGDRGVTDTQYF. The rearrangement links TRBV5-1 to TRBJ2-3, with 10 bases aligning to TRBD1. The CDR3 is 16 residues long. The V gene end was trimmed by 4 bases and the J gene end by 2 bases; junction bases not matched to a gene: 7. Germline CDR1 SGHRS, CDR2 YFSETQ.

The CDR3 nucleotides read TGTGCCAGCAGCGTTGGCAGTGAAGAGACCCAGTACTTC. Translated, it gives CASSVGSEETQYF. The V and J genes are TRBV9 and TRBJ2-5; D unresolved. V lost 2 bases, J lost 3 bases, and 8 bases lay in between. The V gene's germline CDR1 is SGDLS and CDR2 YYNGEE. The CDR3 sequence is 13 residues long.

The chain employs TRBV18 and TRBJ2-5; D is possibly TRBD2 (6 bases). The CDR3 extends over 14 amino acids. V lost 7 bases and J 4 bases, leaving 16 bases between the germline ends. Germline CDR1 is KGHSH and CDR2 is LQKENI. The CDR3 is CASLVTGGRETQYF. CDR3 in DNA: TGTGCCAGCTTGGTTACAGGAGGGCGAGAGACCCAGTACTTC.